The entry below describes one T cell receptor beta chain. The antigen is undetermined. This entry comes from a study of cytomegalovirus exposure and HLA in healthy donors. Nominally healthy donors provided the samples, though records likely missed some immune exposures. It was with 60 Vbeta and 13 Jbeta primers that the PCR ran. The assay was immunoSEQ multiplex PCR, and TCRdb's table has in-frame clones only and misses some. The data show 87,000 or so clones, 6.5% to 8% seen once. The CDR3 consists of 13 residues. Per germline, CDR1 SGHRS and CDR2 YFSETQ. The V gene lost 4 bases and the J gene lost 3 bases, with 8 bases spanning the gap. Study-level points and caveats: In a later analysis, approximately 15,000 TCR beta sequences were associated with HLA alleles at 0.05 false discovery rate. Follow-up analysis seemed to connect common viral pathogens with several of the most significant clusters identified. What a later analysis reportedly showed was that an Asian-associated ancestry cluster had fewer N-insertions than the approximately 700-donor mean.

The origin of this receptor is a man in his fifties or sixties in good health and CMV-seronegative. The sequencing input was PBMCs. The V and J genes are TRBV5-1 and TRBJ2-1, with a possible D match to TRBD1 (6 bases). CDR3 in amino acids: CASSTDSYNEQFF. The DNA of the CDR3 is TGCGCCAGCAGCACGGACAGCTACAATGAGCAGTTCTTC.